What follows are 10 T cell receptor beta chains derived from one specimen sequenced in a study of blood T cell repertoires in COVID-19 (dated by TCRdb to between 2020 and 2021). The method behind the library was the immunoSEQ multiplex PCR assay. TCRdb provides this immuneACCESS table in a form limited to in-frame rearrangements. Some clones are lacking; in checked studies, under half of them reflect an unresolved V gene, and why the rest are absent is not known. The sample table records approximately 280,000 clones; around 89% of these occur just once. The ten largest clones capture about 5% of the sample. Sequenced material: peripheral blood. Receptor source: a man in his forties with acute or convalescent COVID-19.

The chain links TRBV27 to TRBJ1-1, with D perhaps TRBD1 (6 bases). Germline CDR1 and CDR2: MNHEY and SMNVEV (reference sequence). The V end lost 0 bases, the J end lost 2 bases, and 7 bases lay between the germline ends. This CDR3 is 14 amino acids long. CDR3 sequence: CASSLSGGNTEAFF. Written as DNA, the CDR3 is TGTGCCAGCAGTTTATCAGGGGGAAACACTGAAGCTTTCTTT.

In its sample, this clone was seen once. The chain employs TRBV19 and TRBJ2-2; D is perhaps TRBD2 (6 bases). Trimming took 5 bases from V and 5 from J, leaving 9 bases between them. The germline CDR1 and CDR2 sequences are LNHDA and SQIVND (reference sequence). The CDR3 length is 13 residues. DNA for the CDR3: TGTGCCAGTAGTCTGGGGGGAACCGGGGAGCTGTTTTTT. Encoded protein: CASSLGGTGELFF.

The chain carries TRBV6-5 and TRBJ1-6; D remains unclear. CDR3 length equals 14 residues. Germline V CDR1 and CDR2: MNHEY, SVGAGI. V dropped 6 bases and J dropped 8 bases, with 14 bases sitting between them. The DNA of the CDR3 is TGTGCCAGCAGCAAACGGGGTCGGGATTCACCCCTCCACTTT. Translation gives CASSKRGRDSPLHF.

The J gene is TRBJ2-5, the V gene TRBV6-5, with D perhaps matching TRBD2 (6 bases). The V end lost 6 bases, the J end lost 5 bases, and 19 bases lay between the germline ends. The germline CDR1 and CDR2 sequences are MNHEY and SVGAGI. The CDR3 is 15 residues long. The CDR3 DNA follows: TGTGCCAGCAGCCTCACATGGGGAGGAGGGGAGACCCAGTACTTC. Its protein product is CASSLTWGGGETQYF.

This sequence joins TRBV14 and TRBJ1-2; a weak D match, TRBD1 (5 bases). This CDR3 is built from 14 residues. Trimming took off 0 bases at V and 4 bases at J, with 9 bases between the two ends. Germline V CDR1 and CDR2: SGHDN, FVKESK. The CDR3: CASSQDAGIYGYTF. The DNA of the CDR3 is TGTGCCAGCAGCCAAGACGCAGGGATCTATGGCTACACCTTC.

V and J are TRBV12-5 and TRBJ2-3; 7 bases match TRBD1. The CDR3 is made up of 13 amino acids. Germline V gene lookup returns CDR1 LGHNT and CDR2 FRNRAP. V was clipped by 2 bases and J by 14 bases; unmatched bases: 10. CDR3 region: CASGLLEGARWYF. In nucleotides, the CDR3 is TGTGCTAGTGGTTTGCTCGAGGGGGCCCGGTGGTATTTT.

The V gene is TRBV30, the J gene TRBJ2-7, with a weak D call TRBD2 (5 bases). Germline V gives CDR1 GTSNPN, CDR2 SVGIG (reference sequence). CDR3 length: 17 amino acids. V was pared by 2 bases and J by 5 bases, with 25 bases between. CDR3 amino acids: CAWSSTGPLAGHHEQYF. The CDR3, as DNA: TGTGCCTGGAGTAGTACCGGGCCCCTAGCAGGTCACCACGAGCAGTACTTC. Complete variable domain (other parts from reference TRBV30 and TRBJ2-7): SQTIHQWPATLVQPVGSPLSLECTVEGTSNPNLYWYRQAAGRGLQLLFYSVGIGQISSEVPQNLSASRPQDRQFILSSKKLLLSDSGFYLCAWSSTGPLAGHHEQYFGPGTRLTVT.

The V and J genes are TRBV7-8 and TRBJ1-4, with 8 bases matching TRBD1. Germline V gives CDR1 SGHVS, CDR2 FQNEAQ. Losses at the gene ends were 4 bases for V and 0 bases for J; bases not matched to a gene: 16. The CDR3 has 20 residues. Here the CDR3 DNA reads TGTGCCAGCAGCTCTAACTACCCCGGACAGGGAAGGGCAACTAATGAAAAACTGTTTTTT. Amino acid sequence: CASSSNYPGQGRATNEKLFF.

The sample holds a few counts of this clone. The chain employs TRBV5-1 and TRBJ1-3; D perhaps matches TRBD1 (6 bases). This CDR3 comprises 14 residues. V lost 5 bases and J lost 0, with 9 bases in between. CDR1 and CDR2 from the germline V gene are SGHRS and YFSETQ. CDR3 in DNA: TGCGCCAGCAGGGGGGACACCTCTGGAAACACCATATATTTT. This translates into CASRGDTSGNTIYF.

For the CDR3, the DNA is TGTGCCAGCCTGAACTCTCCAGGGGGGGAGCTGTTTTTT. Its protein is CASLNSPGGELFF. The V gene is TRBV2, the J gene TRBJ2-2; D is possibly TRBD1 (5 bases). The CDR3 extends over 13 amino acids. Trimming removed 8 bases from V and 8 bases from J, with 15 bases in between. Germline CDR1 SNHLY, CDR2 FYNNEI.